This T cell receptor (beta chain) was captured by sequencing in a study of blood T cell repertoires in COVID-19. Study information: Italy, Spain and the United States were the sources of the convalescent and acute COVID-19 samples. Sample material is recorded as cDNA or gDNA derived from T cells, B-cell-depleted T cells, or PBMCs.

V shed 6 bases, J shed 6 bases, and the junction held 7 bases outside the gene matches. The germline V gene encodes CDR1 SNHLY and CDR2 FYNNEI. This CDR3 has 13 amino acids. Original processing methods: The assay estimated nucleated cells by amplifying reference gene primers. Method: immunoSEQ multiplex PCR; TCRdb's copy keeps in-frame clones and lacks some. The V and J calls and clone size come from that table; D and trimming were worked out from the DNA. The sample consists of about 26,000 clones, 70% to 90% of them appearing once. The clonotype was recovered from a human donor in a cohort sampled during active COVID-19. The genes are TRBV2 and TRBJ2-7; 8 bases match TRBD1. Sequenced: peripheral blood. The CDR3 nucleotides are TGTGCCAGCAGAGGACAGGGCGGCATCGAGCAGTACTTC. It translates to CASRGQGGIEQYF.